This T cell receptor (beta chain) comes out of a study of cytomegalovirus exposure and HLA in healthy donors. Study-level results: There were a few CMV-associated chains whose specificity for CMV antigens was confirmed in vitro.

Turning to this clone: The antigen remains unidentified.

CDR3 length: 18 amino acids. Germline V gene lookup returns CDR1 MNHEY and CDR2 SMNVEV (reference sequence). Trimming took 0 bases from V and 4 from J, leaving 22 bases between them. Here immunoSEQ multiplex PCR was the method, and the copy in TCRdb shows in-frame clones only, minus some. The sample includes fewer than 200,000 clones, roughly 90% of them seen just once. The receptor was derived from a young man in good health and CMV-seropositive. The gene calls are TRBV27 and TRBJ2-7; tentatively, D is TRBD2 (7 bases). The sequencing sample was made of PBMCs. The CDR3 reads CASSLSPGGAGRLYEQYF. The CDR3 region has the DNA TGTGCCAGCAGTTTATCCCCTGGGGGGGCGGGAAGGCTATACGAGCAGTACTTC.